This note documents a single T cell receptor (beta chain) sequence. This entry belongs to a study of blood T cell repertoires in COVID-19. Study summary: PBMCs, B-cell-depleted T cells, or T cells provided the cDNA or gDNA that made up the material.

All enrollees were roughly 18 to 89 years old and from about 25 US areas. The V gene end was trimmed by 3 bases and the J gene end by 7 bases; junction bases not matched to a gene: 6. Germline CDR1 and CDR2: MNHEY and SMNVEV (reference sequence). There are 14 residues in the CDR3. How the authors handled the data: Reference gene primer amplification gave nucleated cell count estimates. Measured with immunoSEQ multiplex PCR; TCRdb has only the in-frame clones, and not every one. V and J calls and clone size are those listed in that table; D and trimming were worked out from the DNA. The table lists approximately 200,000 clones, roughly 85% of them singletons, with 18% in the top ten.

The sequence was collected from a man aged 35 to 55 who had recovered from COVID-19. Sequenced sample: PBMCs or T cells enriched from blood (not recorded which). This chain joins TRBV27 and TRBJ1-2, with 9 nucleotides matching TRBD1. The CDR3 here is CASSFYRGLGGYTF. The CDR3 nucleotides read TGTGCCAGCAGTTTTTACAGGGGGCTCGGTGGCTACACCTTC.